The subject of this entry is one T cell receptor (beta chain). In this sample, this clone turned up once. What antigen it recognizes has not been identified. No base quality values were provided; no much bigger clone lies one nucleotide off. Each collaborating institution followed its own protocols to collect whole blood in K2EDTA tubes. For TCRbeta analysis, collaborators shipped samples as frozen whole blood, isolated PBMCs, or DNA extracted from either of those sample types. TCRbeta CDR3 regions were amplified from genomic DNA using the immunoSEQ Assay, a bias-controlled multiplex PCR. Concerning the study's data processing: Within the assay, amplification of reference gene primers was used to estimate how many nucleated cells each sample contained. To quantify the absolute abundance of each unique TCRbeta CDR3 rearrangement, sequence reads were collapsed and filtered. Productive Simpson clonality was computed per sample as the square root of Simpson's diversity index over productive rearrangements. TCRdb provides this immuneACCESS table in a form limited to in-frame rearrangements. Some clones are lacking; in checked studies, under half of them reflect an unresolved V gene, and why the rest are absent is not known. D and trimming were read from the DNA, whereas the V and J calls and clone size are those reported in that table. The sample table contains 200,000 to 250,000 clones; only one count was recorded for around 82% of them. The top ten constitute 4% to 6% of the sample.

The entry originates in a study of blood T cell repertoires in COVID-19 (dated by TCRdb to the early 2020s). General notes on the study: Samples covering the acute and convalescent phases of COVID-19 were provided by collaborators in the United States, Italy and Spain. The material from the prospective study consisted of cDNA or gDNA derived from T cells, B-cell-depleted T cells, or PBMCs. Deeply sampled blood TCRbeta repertoires from subjects exposed to, actively infected with, or recovered from COVID-19 were included in the dataset. The repertoires were released in a freely available public database intended as a resource for research on the immune response to SARS-CoV-2. Samples were obtained from the ongoing ImmuneRACE study (first 160 participants) and from 950 to 1,500 subjects provided by 6 global collaborators. Nearly every sample came with metadata listing a de-identified subject ID, COVID-19 status, age in years and sex. Where available, HLA class I and class II types were taken from metadata supplied by the sample provider and were not determined by assay-based typing.

Summary of the overall study and its limitations: How much clinical and demographic metadata was included differed by source and by participant, and the metadata was provided uncurated.

The sequence derives from a woman of 80 years or more with active or convalescent COVID-19. Sample: peripheral blood.

The CDR3 region: CASRNPDGRLGYEQYF. In nucleotide form, the sequence is TGTGCCAGCAGGAACCCGGACGGGAGGTTGGGATACGAGCAGTACTTC. In this chain, TRBV27 is recombined with TRBJ2-7, with 7 junctional bases fitting TRBD2. Trimming leaves V shorter by 6 bases and J shorter by 4 bases, with the junction holding 15 bases beyond the gene matches. The cysteine opens and the phenylalanine closes a CDR3 of 16 amino acids. CDR3 DNA is the only sequence kept; it has 48 bases, read in frame from the first base. The germline V gene (reference sequence) sets CDR1 to MNHEY and CDR2 to SMNVEV.